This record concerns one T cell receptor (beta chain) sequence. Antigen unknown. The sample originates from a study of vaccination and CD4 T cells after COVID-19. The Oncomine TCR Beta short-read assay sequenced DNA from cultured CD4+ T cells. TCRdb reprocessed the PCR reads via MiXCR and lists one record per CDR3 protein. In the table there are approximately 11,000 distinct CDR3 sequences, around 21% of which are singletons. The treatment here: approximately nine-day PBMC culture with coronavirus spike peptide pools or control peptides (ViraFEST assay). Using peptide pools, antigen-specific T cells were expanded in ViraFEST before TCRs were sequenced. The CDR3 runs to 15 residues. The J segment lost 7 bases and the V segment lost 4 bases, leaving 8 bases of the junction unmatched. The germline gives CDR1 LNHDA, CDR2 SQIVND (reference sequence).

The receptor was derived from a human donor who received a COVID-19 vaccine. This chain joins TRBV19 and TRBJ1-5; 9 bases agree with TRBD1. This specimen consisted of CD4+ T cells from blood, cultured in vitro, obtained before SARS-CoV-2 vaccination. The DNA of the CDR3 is TGTGCCAGTAGTAGAACAGGGGGCTCTCGGCAGCCCCAGCATTTT. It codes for CASSRTGGSRQPQHF.